These 6 T cell receptor beta chains were all obtained from the same sample, sequenced in a study of blood T cells in healthy people across ages. Primed by a sample-barcoded 5' primer and a J-beta primer mix, a second PCR proceeded for roughly 6 to 12 cycles. TCRdb independently ran MiXCR on the 5' RACE reads; one entry per CDR3 protein. The table shows about 780,000 distinct CDR3 sequences, with 46% occurring only once. Sequencing was done on a sample of blood. The receptors were sampled from a man of 80 years or more in good health.

The chain uses TRBV20-1 and TRBJ2-5; D is uncertain. This CDR3 is built from 12 residues. V gave up 5 bases and J gave up 3 bases, with 10 bases separating them. Germline CDR1 and CDR2: DFQATT and SNEGSKA (reference sequence). The DNA for the CDR3 is TGCAGTGCTCCCGGACCCGAAGAGACCCAGTACTTC. This gives the protein CSAPGPEETQYF.

This clonotype was recorded a few times. V usage is TRBV13 and J usage is TRBJ2-4; perhaps TRBD2 as D (7 bases). Trimming stripped 0 bases from V and 8 bases from J, with 14 bases between. The germline gives CDR1 PRHDT, CDR2 FYEKMQ (reference sequence). CDR3 size: 15 residues. DNA for the CDR3: TGTGCCAGCAGCTTAGGGCCACTAGGGGGGGACATTCAGTACTTC. The encoded protein is CASSLGPLGGDIQYF.

V and J are TRBV21-1 and TRBJ2-3; TRBD2, the table's D call, lacks a check against the DNA. TRBV21-1 is termed a pseudogene. The CDR3 is made up of 16 amino acids. CDR3 residues: CASNKVGGENIDTQYF. The CDR3 DNA is TGTGCCAGCAACAAAGTTGGAGGGGAAAACATAGATACGCAGTATTTT.

This clonotype was counted at least ten times. The V and J genes are TRBV5-1 and TRBJ2-1, with 7 bases aligning to TRBD1. J gave up 0 bases and V 4 bases, and 7 bases lay outside the gene matches. Per the germline V gene, CDR1 is SGHRS and CDR2 is YFSETQ. CDR3 length: 16 amino acids. The CDR3: CASSGGQRGSYNEQFF. As DNA, the CDR3 is TGCGCCAGCAGCGGGGGACAGAGGGGCTCCTACAATGAGCAGTTCTTC. Drawing the rest from reference TRBV5-1 and TRBJ2-1, the complete variable domain is KAGVTQTPRYLIKTRGQQVTLSCSPISGHRSVSWYQQTPGQGLQFLFEYFSETQRNKGNFPGRFSGRQFSNSRSEMNVSTLELGDSALYLCASSGGQRGSYNEQFFGPGTRLTVL.

V and J are TRBV20-1 and TRBJ2-7; 13 bases map to TRBD2. Judging by the DNA end, TRBJ2-5 fits better; the J call may be wrong. Germline V CDR1 and CDR2: DFQATT, SNEGSKA (reference sequence). This CDR3 is built from 17 residues. In nucleotides, the CDR3 is TGCAGTGCTAGAGGATGGAAACTAGCGGGAGGGGGAGAGACCCAGTACTTC. Translation: CSARGWKLAGGGETQYF.

The chain carries TRBV11-1 and TRBJ2-5; D possibly corresponds to TRBD1 (6 bases). The CDR3 length is 12 residues. Germline V gene sequence: CDR1 SGHAT, CDR2 FQDESV (reference sequence). V shed 7 bases and J shed 11 bases, with 17 bases lying between them. CDR3 residues: CASTRTGNEQYF. The DNA of the CDR3 is TGTGCCAGCACCCGAACAGGGAATGAGCAGTACTTC.